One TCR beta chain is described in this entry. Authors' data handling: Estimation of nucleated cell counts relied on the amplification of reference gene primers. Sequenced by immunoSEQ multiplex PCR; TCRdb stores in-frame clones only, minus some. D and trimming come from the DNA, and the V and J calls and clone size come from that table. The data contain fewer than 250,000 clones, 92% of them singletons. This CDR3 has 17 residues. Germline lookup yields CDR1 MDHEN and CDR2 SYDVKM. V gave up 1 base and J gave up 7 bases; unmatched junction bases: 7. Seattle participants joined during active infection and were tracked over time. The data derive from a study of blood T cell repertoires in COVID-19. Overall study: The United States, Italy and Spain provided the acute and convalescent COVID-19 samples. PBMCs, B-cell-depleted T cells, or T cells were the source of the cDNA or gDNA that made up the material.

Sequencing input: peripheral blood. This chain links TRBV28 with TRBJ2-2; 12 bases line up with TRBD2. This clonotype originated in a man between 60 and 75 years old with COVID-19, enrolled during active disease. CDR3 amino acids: CASSLSFGLAGIGELFF. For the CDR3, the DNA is TGTGCCAGCAGTTTATCCTTCGGACTAGCGGGAATCGGGGAGCTGTTTTTT. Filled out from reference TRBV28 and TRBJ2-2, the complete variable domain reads DVKVTQSSRYLVKRTGEKVFLECVQDMDHENMFWYRQDPGLGLRLIYFSYDVKMKEKGDIPEGYSVSREKKERFSLILESASTNQTSMYLCASSLSFGLAGIGELFFGEGSRLTVL.